This TCR beta chain came from a study of Graves' ophthalmopathy and Graves' hyperthyroidism. Scientists amplified the TCR beta CDR3 regions from RNA transcripts. HTBI-primed RT-PCR formed the first round, and a multiplex PCR formed the second. TCRdb reprocessed the multiplex PCR reads with MiXCR, giving one entry per CDR3 protein. This sample has about 150,000 distinct CDR3 sequences, with 37% found just once. In this sample, this clonotype turned up many times. Source material: peripheral blood. The source of this sequence is a woman between 40 and 55 years old with Graves' ophthalmopathy.

This CDR3 reads CASSLSVGSYEQYF. The DNA of the CDR3 is TGTGCCAGCAGCTTGAGTGTTGGCTCCTACGAGCAGTACTTC. The V and J genes are TRBV7-9 and TRBJ2-7; no reliable D call. The CDR3 is 14 residues long. With 3 bases removed from V and 0 bases from J, the gap between germline ends came to 9 bases. Germline V gene sequence: CDR1 SEHNR, CDR2 FQNEAQ (reference sequence).